The clone carrying this T cell receptor beta chain was counted between two and nine times. This record belongs to a study of blood T cell repertoires in COVID-19. Background on the study: There were acute and convalescent COVID-19 samples, and they came from the United States, Italy and Spain. T cells, B-cell-depleted T cells, or PBMCs provided the cDNA or gDNA that served as material.

Clones were read by immunoSEQ multiplex PCR, and TCRdb kept only the in-frame ones, dropping some. The sample has 200,000 to 300,000 clones, 86% seen once. Germline V gene data show CDR1 as SGHRS and CDR2 as YFSETQ. CDR3 length equals 14 residues. V was shortened by 6 bases and J by 1 base, with 13 bases between the two germline ends. The V and J genes are TRBV5-1 and TRBJ2-5, with D maybe TRBD1 (5 bases). The origin of this receptor is a man aged 80 or over with acute or convalescent COVID-19. Sequenced sample: peripheral blood. CDR3 amino acids: CASTDGGAQETQYF. DNA for the CDR3: TGCGCCAGCACGGACGGTGGGGCCCAAGAGACCCAGTACTTC.